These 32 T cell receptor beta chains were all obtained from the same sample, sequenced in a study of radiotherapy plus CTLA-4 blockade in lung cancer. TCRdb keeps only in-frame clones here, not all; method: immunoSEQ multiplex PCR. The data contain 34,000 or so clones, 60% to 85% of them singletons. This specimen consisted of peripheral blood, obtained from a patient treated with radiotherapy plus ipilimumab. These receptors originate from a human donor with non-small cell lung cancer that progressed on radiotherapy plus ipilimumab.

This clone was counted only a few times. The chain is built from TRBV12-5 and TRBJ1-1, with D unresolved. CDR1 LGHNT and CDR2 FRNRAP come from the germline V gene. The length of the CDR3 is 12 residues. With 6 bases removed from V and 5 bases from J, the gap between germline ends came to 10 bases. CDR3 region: CASGIEDTEAFF. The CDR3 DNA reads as TGTGCTAGTGGAATAGAGGATACTGAAGCTTTCTTT.

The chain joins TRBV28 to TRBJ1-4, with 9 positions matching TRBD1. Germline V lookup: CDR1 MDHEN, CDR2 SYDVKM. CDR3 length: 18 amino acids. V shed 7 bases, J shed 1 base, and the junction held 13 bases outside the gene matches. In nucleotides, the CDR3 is TGTGCCAGCACCCAACAGGGGGCTATGTTCGGAACTAATGAAAAACTGTTTTTT. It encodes CASTQQGAMFGTNEKLFF.

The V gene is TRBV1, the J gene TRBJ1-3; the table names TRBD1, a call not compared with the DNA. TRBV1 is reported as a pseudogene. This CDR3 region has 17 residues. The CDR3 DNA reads TGCACCAGCAGCCAAGAACCAGGGCTTAACTCTGGAAACACCATATATTTT. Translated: CTSSQEPGLNSGNTIYF.

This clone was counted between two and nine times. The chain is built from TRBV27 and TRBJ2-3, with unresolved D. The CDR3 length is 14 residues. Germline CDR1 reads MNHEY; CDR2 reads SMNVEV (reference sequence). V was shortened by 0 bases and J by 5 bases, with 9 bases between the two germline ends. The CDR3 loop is CASSLSGHKDTQYF. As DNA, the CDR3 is TGTGCCAGCAGTTTATCCGGCCACAAAGATACGCAGTATTTT.

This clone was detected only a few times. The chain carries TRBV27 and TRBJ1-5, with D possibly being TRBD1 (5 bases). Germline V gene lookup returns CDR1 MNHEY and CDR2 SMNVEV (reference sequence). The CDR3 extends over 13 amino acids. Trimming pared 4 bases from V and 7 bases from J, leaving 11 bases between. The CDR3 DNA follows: TGTGCCAGCAGTTACGGGACGGGACAGCCCCAGCATTTT. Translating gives CASSYGTGQPQHF.

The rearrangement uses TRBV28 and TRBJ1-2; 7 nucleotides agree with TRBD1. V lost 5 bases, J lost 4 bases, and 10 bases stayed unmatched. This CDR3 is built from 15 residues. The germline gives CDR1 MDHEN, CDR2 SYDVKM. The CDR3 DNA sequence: TGTGCCAGCAGTCTATACCGGGACAGCATCTATGGCTACACCTTC. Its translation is CASSLYRDSIYGYTF.

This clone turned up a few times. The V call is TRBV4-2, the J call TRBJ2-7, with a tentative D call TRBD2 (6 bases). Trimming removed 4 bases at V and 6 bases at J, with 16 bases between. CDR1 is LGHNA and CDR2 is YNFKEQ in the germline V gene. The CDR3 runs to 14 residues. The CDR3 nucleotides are TGTGCCAGCAGCCGCGGGACCAATTCGGCCGAGCAGTACTTC. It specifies CASSRGTNSAEQYF.

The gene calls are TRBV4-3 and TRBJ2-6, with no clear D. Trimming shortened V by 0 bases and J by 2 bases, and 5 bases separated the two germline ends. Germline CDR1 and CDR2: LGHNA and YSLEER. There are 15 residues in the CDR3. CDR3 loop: CASSQDMAGANVLTF. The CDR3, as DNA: TGCGCCAGCAGCCAAGATATGGCTGGGGCCAACGTCCTGACTTTC.

Written as DNA, the CDR3 is TGTGCCAGCAGCTCAGGGGGACTTTTGATGGAGACCCAGTACTTC. Its protein product is CASSSGGLLMETQYF. The chain carries TRBV11-2 and TRBJ2-5; TRBD1 is a possible D gene (7 bases). The germline V gene has CDR1 SGHAT and CDR2 FQNNGV. The CDR3 sequence is 15 residues long. Trimming removed 4 bases from V and 5 bases from J, with 17 bases in between.

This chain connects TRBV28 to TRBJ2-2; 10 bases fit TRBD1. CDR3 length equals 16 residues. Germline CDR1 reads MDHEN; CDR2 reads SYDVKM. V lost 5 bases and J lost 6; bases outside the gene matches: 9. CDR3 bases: TGTGCCAGCAGTCCCGCGGGACAGGGGTACGCCGGGGAGCTGTTTTTT. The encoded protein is CASSPAGQGYAGELFF.

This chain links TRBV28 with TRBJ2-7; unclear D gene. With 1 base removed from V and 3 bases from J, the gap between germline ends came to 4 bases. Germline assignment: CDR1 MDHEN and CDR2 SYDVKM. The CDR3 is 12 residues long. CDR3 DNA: TGTGCCAGCAGTTTATCATTCTACGAGCAGTACTTC. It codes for CASSLSFYEQYF. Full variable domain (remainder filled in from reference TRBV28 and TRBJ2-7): DVKVTQSSRYLVKRTGEKVFLECVQDMDHENMFWYRQDPGLGLRLIYFSYDVKMKEKGDIPEGYSVSREKKERFSLILESASTNQTSMYLCASSLSFYEQYFGPGTRLTVT.

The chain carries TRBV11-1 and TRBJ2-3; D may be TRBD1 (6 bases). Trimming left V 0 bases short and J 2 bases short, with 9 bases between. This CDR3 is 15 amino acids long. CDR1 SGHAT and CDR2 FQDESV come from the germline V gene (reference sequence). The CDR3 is CASSLAGADTDTQYF. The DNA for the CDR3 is TGTGCCAGCAGCTTAGCGGGGGCGGACACAGATACGCAGTATTTT.

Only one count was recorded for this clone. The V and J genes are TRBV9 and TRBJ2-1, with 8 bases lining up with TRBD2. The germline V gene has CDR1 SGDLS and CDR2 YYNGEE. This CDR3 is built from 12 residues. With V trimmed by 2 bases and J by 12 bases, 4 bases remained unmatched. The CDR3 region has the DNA TGTGCCAGCAGCGTTAGCGGGGAGGGGCAGTTCTTC. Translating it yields CASSVSGEGQFF. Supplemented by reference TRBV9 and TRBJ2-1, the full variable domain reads DSGVTQTPKHLITATGQRVTLRCSPRSGDLSVYWYQQSLDQGLQFLIQYYNGEERAKGNILERFSAQQFPDLHSELNLSSLELGDSALYFCASSVSGEGQFFGPGTRLTVL.

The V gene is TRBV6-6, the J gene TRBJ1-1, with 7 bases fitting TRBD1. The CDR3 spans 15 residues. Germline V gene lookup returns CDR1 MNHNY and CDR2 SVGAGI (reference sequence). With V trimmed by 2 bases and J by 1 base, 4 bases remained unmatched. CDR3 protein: CASSYLTGENTEAFF. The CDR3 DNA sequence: TGTGCCAGCAGTTACCTTACAGGGGAGAACACTGAAGCTTTCTTT.

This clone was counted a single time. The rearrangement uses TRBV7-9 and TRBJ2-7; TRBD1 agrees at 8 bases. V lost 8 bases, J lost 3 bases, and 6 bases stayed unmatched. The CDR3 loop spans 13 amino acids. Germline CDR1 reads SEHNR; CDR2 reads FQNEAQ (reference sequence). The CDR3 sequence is CASSGQALYEQYF. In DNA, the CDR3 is TGTGCCAGCTCGGGACAGGCCCTCTACGAGCAGTACTTC.

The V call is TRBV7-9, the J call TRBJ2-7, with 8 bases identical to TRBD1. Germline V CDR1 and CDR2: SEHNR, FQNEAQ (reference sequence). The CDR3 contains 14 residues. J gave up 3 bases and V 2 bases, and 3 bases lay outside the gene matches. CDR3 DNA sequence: TGTGCCAGCAGCTTACGCGGACAGGGCTACGAGCAGTACTTC. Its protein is CASSLRGQGYEQYF.

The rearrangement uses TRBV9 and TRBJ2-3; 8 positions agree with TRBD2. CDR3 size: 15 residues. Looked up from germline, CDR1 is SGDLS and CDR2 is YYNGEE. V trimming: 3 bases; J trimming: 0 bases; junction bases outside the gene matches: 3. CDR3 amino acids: CASSASGGSTDTQYF. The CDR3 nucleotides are TGTGCCAGCAGCGCGAGCGGGGGAAGCACAGATACGCAGTATTTT.

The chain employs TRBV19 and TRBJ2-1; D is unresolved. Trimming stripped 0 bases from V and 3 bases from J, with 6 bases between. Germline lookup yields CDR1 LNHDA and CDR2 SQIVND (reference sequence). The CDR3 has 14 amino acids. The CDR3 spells CASSIETRYNEQFF. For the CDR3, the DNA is TGTGCCAGTAGTATAGAGACCCGCTACAATGAGCAGTTCTTC.

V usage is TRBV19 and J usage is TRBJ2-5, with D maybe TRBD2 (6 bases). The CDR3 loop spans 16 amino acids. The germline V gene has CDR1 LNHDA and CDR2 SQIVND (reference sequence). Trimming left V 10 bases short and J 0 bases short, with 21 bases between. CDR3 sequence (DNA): TGTGCCACTTCCCGCGCGCTGGGACTCAACCAAGAGACCCAGTACTTC. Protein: CATSRALGLNQETQYF.

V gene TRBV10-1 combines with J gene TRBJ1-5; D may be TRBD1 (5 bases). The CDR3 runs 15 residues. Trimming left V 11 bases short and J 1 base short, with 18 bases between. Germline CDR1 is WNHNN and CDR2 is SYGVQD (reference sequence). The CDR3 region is CASKGKGWSNQPQHF. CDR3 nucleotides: TGCGCCTCAAAGGGGAAAGGGTGGAGCAATCAGCCCCAGCATTTT.

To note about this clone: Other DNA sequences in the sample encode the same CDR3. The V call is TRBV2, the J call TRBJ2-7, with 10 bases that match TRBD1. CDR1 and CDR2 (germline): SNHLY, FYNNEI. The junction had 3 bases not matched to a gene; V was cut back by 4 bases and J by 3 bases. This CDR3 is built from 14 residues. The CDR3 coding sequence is TGTGCCAGCAGTGTGGGGACAGGGGTCTACGAGCAGTACTTC. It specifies CASSVGTGVYEQYF.

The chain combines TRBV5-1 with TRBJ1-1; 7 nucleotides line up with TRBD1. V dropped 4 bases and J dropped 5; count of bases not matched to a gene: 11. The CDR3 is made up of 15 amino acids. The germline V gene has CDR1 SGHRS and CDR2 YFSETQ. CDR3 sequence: CASSEIHRGGTEAFF. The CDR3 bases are TGCGCCAGCAGCGAAATCCACAGGGGAGGGACTGAAGCTTTCTTT.

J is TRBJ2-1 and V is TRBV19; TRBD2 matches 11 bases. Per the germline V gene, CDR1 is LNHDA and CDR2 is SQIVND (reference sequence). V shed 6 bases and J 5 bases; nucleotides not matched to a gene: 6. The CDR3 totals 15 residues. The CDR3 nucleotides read TGTGCCAGTAGCCTTGGGACTAGCGGCCACAATGAGCAGTTCTTC. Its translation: CASSLGTSGHNEQFF.

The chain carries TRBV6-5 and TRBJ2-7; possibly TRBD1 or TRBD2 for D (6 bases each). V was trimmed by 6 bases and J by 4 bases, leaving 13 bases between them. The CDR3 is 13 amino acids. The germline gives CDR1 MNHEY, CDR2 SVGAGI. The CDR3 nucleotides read TGTGCCAGCAGCCACGGGGGCGGTTACGAGCAGTACTTC. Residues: CASSHGGGYEQYF.

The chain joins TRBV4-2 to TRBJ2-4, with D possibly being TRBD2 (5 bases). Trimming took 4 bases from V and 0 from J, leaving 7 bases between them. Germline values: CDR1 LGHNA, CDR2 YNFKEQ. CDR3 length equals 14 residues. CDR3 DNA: TGTGCCAGCAGCCTAGGACTAGCCAAAAACATTCAGTACTTC. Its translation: CASSLGLAKNIQYF.

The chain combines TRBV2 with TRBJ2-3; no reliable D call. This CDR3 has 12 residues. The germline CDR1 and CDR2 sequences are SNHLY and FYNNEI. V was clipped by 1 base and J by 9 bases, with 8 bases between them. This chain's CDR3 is CASSEGGGTQYF. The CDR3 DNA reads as TGTGCCAGCAGTGAAGGCGGTGGCACGCAGTATTTT.

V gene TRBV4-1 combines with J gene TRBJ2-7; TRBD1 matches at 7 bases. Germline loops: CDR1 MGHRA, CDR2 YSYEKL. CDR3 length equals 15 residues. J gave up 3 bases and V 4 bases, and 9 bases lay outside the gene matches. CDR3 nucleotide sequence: TGCGCCAGCAGCCCCCGGGACAGTCGAAACTACGAGCAGTACTTC. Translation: CASSPRDSRNYEQYF.

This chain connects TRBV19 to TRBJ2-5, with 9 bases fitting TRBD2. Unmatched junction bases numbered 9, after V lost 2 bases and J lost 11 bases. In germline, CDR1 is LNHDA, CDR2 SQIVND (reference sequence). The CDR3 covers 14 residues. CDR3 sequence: CASSIRLAGSQQYF. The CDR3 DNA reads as TGTGCCAGTAGTATAAGGCTAGCGGGATCCCAGCAGTACTTC.

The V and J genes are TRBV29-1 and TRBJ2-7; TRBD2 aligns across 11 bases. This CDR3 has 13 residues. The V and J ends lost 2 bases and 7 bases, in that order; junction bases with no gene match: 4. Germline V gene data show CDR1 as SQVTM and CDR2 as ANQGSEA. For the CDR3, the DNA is TGCAGCGTTGAACTAGCGGGAGGCGGGGAGCAGTACTTC. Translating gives CSVELAGGGEQYF.

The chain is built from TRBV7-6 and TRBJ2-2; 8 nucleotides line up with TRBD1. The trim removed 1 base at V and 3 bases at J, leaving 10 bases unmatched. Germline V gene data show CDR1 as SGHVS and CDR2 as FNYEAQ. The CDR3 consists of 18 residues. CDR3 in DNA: TGTGCCAGCAGCTTAGTGGGTCCGGACAGGGTATACACCGGGGAGCTGTTTTTT. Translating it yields CASSLVGPDRVYTGELFF.

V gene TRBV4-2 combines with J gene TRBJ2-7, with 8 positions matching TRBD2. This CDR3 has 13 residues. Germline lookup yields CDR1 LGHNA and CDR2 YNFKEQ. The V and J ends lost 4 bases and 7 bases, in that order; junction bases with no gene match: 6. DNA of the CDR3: TGTGCCAGCAGCCCCCCGGGGGGGATAGAGCAGTACTTC. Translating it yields CASSPPGGIEQYF.

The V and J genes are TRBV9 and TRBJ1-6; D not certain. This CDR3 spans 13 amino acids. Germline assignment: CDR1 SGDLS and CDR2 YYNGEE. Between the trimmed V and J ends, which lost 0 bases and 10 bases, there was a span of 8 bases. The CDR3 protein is CASSVASTSPLHF. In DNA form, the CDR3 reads TGTGCCAGCAGCGTAGCTAGCACATCACCCCTCCACTTT. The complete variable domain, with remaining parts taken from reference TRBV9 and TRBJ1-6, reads DSGVTQTPKHLITATGQRVTLRCSPRSGDLSVYWYQQSLDQGLQFLIQYYNGEERAKGNILERFSAQQFPDLHSELNLSSLELGDSALYFCASSVASTSPLHFGNGTRLTVT.